These T cell receptor beta chains were read from a single sample in a study of blood T cell repertoires in COVID-19. The method was immunoSEQ multiplex PCR; TCRdb's version includes in-frame clones alone and lacks a portion of them. The table records approximately 150,000 clones, 60% to 85% of them present only once. The specimen was peripheral blood. These TCRs come from a woman aged 60 to 75 with acute or convalescent COVID-19. CDR3s include the opening cysteine and the closing phenylalanine or tryptophan. Fields, in order: clone size, D gene, V gene, J gene, CDR3 protein, CDR3 DNA. D genes are given only for firm matches. Clone sizes are given selectively: once, few, many, or a class where the clone is expanded.

>NA|NA|TRBV27|TRBJ2-2
CASRGRRTGELFF
TGTGCCAGCAGGGGGCGCCGGACCGGGGAGCTGTTTTTT
>NA|NA|TRBV9|TRBJ2-7
CASSVGGLSYEQYF
TGTGCCAGCAGCGTAGGAGGGTTGTCCTACGAGCAGTACTTC
>NA|NA|TRBV5-6|TRBJ2-3
CASFGSGYTDTQYF
TGTGCCAGCTTTGGTAGCGGTTACACAGATACGCAGTATTTT
>NA|TRBD2|TRBV10-2|TRBJ2-7
CASSDVSARTGTSGRPTTYEQYF
TGCGCCAGCAGTGATGTCAGCGCCCGGACCGGGACTAGCGGGAGGCCCACGACCTACGAGCAGTACTTC
>NA|NA|TRBV5-1|TRBJ2-2
CASSNRVGLAGELFF
TGCGCCAGCAGCAACAGGGTGGGATTGGCCGGGGAGCTGTTTTTT
>NA|TRBD1|TRBV2|TRBJ1-1
CASNGQGVTTEAFF
TGTGCCAGCAATGGACAGGGGGTTACCACTGAAGCTTTCTTT
>NA|TRBD2|TRBV5-5|TRBJ2-1
CASSASPGLVGEQFF
TGTGCCAGCAGCGCCTCCCCGGGACTAGTGGGTGAGCAGTTCTTC
>NA|NA|TRBV5-4|TRBJ2-7
CASSLPQGSYEQYF
TGTGCCAGCAGCTTGCCCCAGGGATCCTACGAGCAGTACTTC
>NA|NA|TRBV30|TRBJ2-3
CAWSVGTNTDTQYF
TGTGCCTGGAGTGTGGGGACAAACACAGATACGCAGTATTTT
>once|NA|TRBV19|TRBJ2-6
CASSRSQLSGANVLTF
TGTGCCAGTAGCCGGTCCCAACTATCTGGGGCCAACGTCCTGACTTTC
>NA|NA|TRBV28|TRBJ2-1
CASSQNLNSYNEQFF
TGTGCCAGCAGCCAAAACTTAAACTCCTACAATGAGCAGTTCTTC
>NA|TRBD1|TRBV19|TRBJ2-6
CASSRQGMAGANVLTF
TGTGCCAGTAGTCGACAGGGGATGGCTGGGGCCAACGTCCTGACTTTC
>NA|NA|TRBV6-6|TRBJ2-7
CASSYGQKQYF
TGTGCCAGCAGTTACGGGCAAAAGCAGTACTTC
>once|TRBD1|TRBV9|TRBJ2-2
CASSQTGMTPGELFF
TGTGCCAGCAGCCAGACAGGGATGACACCCGGGGAGCTGTTTTTT
>NA|NA|TRBV11-3|TRBJ2-1
CASSLPGTYNEQFF
TGTGCCAGCAGCCTCCCAGGAACCTACAATGAGCAGTTCTTC
>NA|NA|TRBV7-2|TRBJ2-7
CASSLSWTITYEQYF
TGTGCCAGCAGCTTAAGCTGGACTATAACCTACGAGCAGTACTTC
>NA|NA|TRBV7-9|TRBJ2-1
CASSHLARSYNEQFF
TGTGCCAGCAGCCATCTAGCGAGAAGCTACAATGAGCAGTTCTTC
>few|NA|TRBV5-1|TRBJ1-3
CASSLTVSSGNTIYF
TGCGCCAGCAGCTTGACAGTGAGCTCTGGAAACACCATATATTTT
>few|TRBD1|TRBV27|TRBJ1-6
CASSPRTGGYNSPLHF
TGTGCCAGCAGTCCCCGGACAGGGGGATATAATTCACCCCTCCACTTT
>once|TRBD2|TRBV2|TRBJ2-1
CASSLHSGSSRYNEQFF
TGTGCCAGCAGTCTGCATAGCGGGAGTAGCAGGTACAATGAGCAGTTCTTC
>NA|NA|TRBV11-3|TRBJ2-1
CASSKKGLARSINEQFF
TGTGCCAGCAGCAAAAAGGGCCTAGCGCGAAGTATAAATGAGCAGTTCTTC
>NA|TRBD1|TRBV15|TRBJ1-5
CATSRGGTGHQPQHF
TGTGCCACCAGCAGGGGCGGGACAGGGCATCAGCCCCAGCATTTT